This T cell receptor (beta chain) appears in the sequencing data of a study of T cells in Graves' hyperthyroidism and ophthalmopathy (dated by TCRdb to between 2018 and 2021). About the full investigation: Peripheral blood samples were taken at initial diagnosis, before any treatment was given. An independent validation cohort of 18 to 20 hyperthyroidism patients and 17 patients who later progressed to ophthalmopathy tested prospective prediction of ophthalmopathy. The 100 or so discovery patients were divided at random into training and test sets in a 7:3 ratio. To identify TCR V-J signatures that set the groups apart, the researchers used a discovery cohort of 95 to 100 patients, made up of under 45 with Graves' ophthalmopathy and 57 with stable Graves' hyperthyroidism. In addition, the study compared T-cell repertoires in thyroid tissue and in blood from roughly six Graves' hyperthyroidism patients. The paper describes TCR Vbeta CDR3 sequencing of 135 peripheral blood samples, made up of approximately 40 ophthalmopathy patients, roughly 72 hyperthyroidism patients and some 17 progressor patients. Following sampling, methimazole starting at 30 mg daily was given to hyperthyroidism patients, and high-dose intravenous methylprednisolone was given to ophthalmopathy patients.

Ophthalmopathy patients had moderately to severely active disease, Clinical Activity Score of at least 3, NOSPECS grade of at least 4, and duration under 3 months. The study excluded patients with uncontrolled infections, other autoimmune diseases, pregnancy or lactation. Diagnoses were established on the basis of clinical symptoms, serum thyroxine and TRAb, thyroid ultrasound, and orbital computed tomography. Ficoll-Paque density gradient centrifugation was used to isolate PBMCs from 8.5 to 10 ml of fresh peripheral blood. Trizol reagent was used to extract total RNA, and RNA quality was then checked on an Agilent 2100 Bioanalyzer. Here is what the overall study found, with its caveats: Most expanded thyroid clonotypes (frequency above 0.001) were also detected in blood, a finding suggesting that blood repertoires may reflect thyroid immune responses. Sample size was not statistically predetermined, and investigators were not blinded to group allocation. In validation, progression to ophthalmopathy was predicted by the model with approximately 67% sensitivity and around 75% specificity, a median of approximately 6.5 months before onset. Ophthalmopathy was separated from stable hyperthyroidism by a 13 V-J signature model, with 85% to 90% sensitivity and about 81% specificity obtained in cross-validation and 80%/75% obtained in testing.

The TCR beta CDR3 regions were amplified from RNA transcripts. The first round of RT-PCR for the TCR CDR3 was performed with the HTBI primer set and the Qiagen OneStep RT-PCR kit. The libraries were constructed in a second round of multiplex PCR and then size-selected and purified. Libraries were sequenced paired-end with 100 bp reads on an Illumina HiSeq2000. The published analysis was carried out like this. SOAPnuke was used to process the raw data, removing reads that contained adapters or uncalled bases, had a mean Phred below 15, or lacked an exact match to the constant primer or identifier. High-quality paired reads were merged using COPE v1.2.5, and each unique nucleotide sequence was defined as a clonotype. Clonotypes were aligned to IMGT TRBV, TRBD and TRBJ reference segments using MiTCR v1.1. The analysis included only V-J combinations with a frequency above 0.0001, which together covered 98% to 99.2% of the repertoires. A TCS score was defined as the ratio between F50 (clonal expansion) and ExV (chaos), using BLOSUM62-based TCRdist between CDR3 peptides within each V-J. Welch's t-statistics and random forest reduced roughly 530 V-J features to about 12, which were used in a naive Bayes classifier (R e1071). Using fastp at Q25 and MiXCR, TCRdb reprocessed the public reads and kept productive beta chains. Duplicate CDR3 protein sequences are folded into a single record with the most common DNA and genes. The V and J calls were determined by TCRdb, not by the authors. A total of around 600,000 distinct CDR3 sequences appear in this sample, more than 15% of them only once. The ten biggest clones cover around 3.5% of the sample.

V is shortened by 5 bases, J by 1 base, and the region joining them spans 10 bases. Per the germline V gene (reference sequence), SEHNR is the CDR1 and FQNEAQ is the CDR2. The CDR3 has 14 amino acids, counting the end cysteine and phenylalanine. Only the CDR3 DNA is retained, 42 bases long and in frame from the first base. This clonotype appeared many times. Its binding antigen is unknown. Qualities for individual bases were not recorded, and no much larger clone is one base off. The rearrangement combines TRBV7-9 with TRBJ2-3; TRBD1 is possibly the D segment (6 matching bases). The sample taken for sequencing was blood. This receptor was identified in a woman in her 40s with Graves' ophthalmopathy. The CDR3 protein sequence reads: CASSQRQGTDTQYF. The nucleotide sequence is given as TGTGCCAGCAGCCAGCGACAGGGCACAGATACGCAGTATTTT.